Presented here are 10 T cell receptor beta chains from one specimen sequenced in a study of spatial heterogeneity in lung cancer. As to time point: sample taken at primary tumor resection. These receptors have no identified antigens. TCRdb independently ran MiXCR on the 5' RACE reads; one entry per CDR3 protein. Of around 5,000 distinct CDR3 sequences listed, about 7.1% are singletons. Whole-study findings and limits: Tumors with more nonsynonymous mutations had more expanded intratumoral alpha and beta TCRs.

This material consisted of lung tumor tissue, taken at surgery. The origin of the receptors is a male donor with early-stage non-small cell lung cancer.

This clonotype was seen many times. J is TRBJ2-7 and V is TRBV20-1; TRBD2 aligns across 10 bases. V dropped 0 bases and J dropped 5; count of bases not matched to a gene: 13. Per germline, CDR1 DFQATT and CDR2 SNEGSKA (reference sequence). CDR3 size: 17 residues. CDR3 DNA sequence: TGCAGTGCTAGAGATTGGGCGGAAGCGGGAGGGCCGAACGAGCAGTACTTC. The encoded protein is CSARDWAEAGGPNEQYF.

This chain uses TRBV7-6 with TRBJ1-5, with D possibly TRBD1 on 5 matching bases. Trimming took 1 base from V and 3 from J, leaving 10 bases between them. The CDR3 is 15 residues long. CDR1 is SGHVS and CDR2 is FNYEAQ in the germline V gene. CDR3 sequence (DNA): TGTGCCAGCAGCTTAGATACGGGGCCCAATCAGCCCCAGCATTTT. It encodes CASSLDTGPNQPQHF.

This clonotype is judged large. The rearrangement links TRBV7-2 to TRBJ2-1; TRBD2 might be the D (6 bases). Trimming took 0 bases from V and 8 from J, leaving 14 bases between them. This CDR3 is 15 amino acids long. Germline lookup yields CDR1 SGHTA and CDR2 FQGNSA. CDR3 in amino acids: CASSLARRGRDEQFF. In DNA form, the CDR3 reads TGTGCCAGCAGCTTAGCGAGGCGGGGTAGGGATGAGCAGTTCTTC.

By frequency in the sample, this clonotype is medium-sized. This sequence joins TRBV9 and TRBJ1-1, with 7 bases aligning to TRBD1. Losses at the gene ends were 0 bases for V and 8 bases for J; bases not matched to a gene: 4. CDR3 length: 13 amino acids. Germline V CDR1 and CDR2: SGDLS, YYNGEE. The CDR3 loop is CASSVGGTVEAFF. DNA of the CDR3: TGTGCCAGCAGCGTAGGAGGGACAGTAGAAGCTTTCTTT.

This clonotype counts as medium-sized. The V call is TRBV16, the J call TRBJ2-7; D gene unclear. CDR1 and CDR2 (germline): KGHSY, FQNENV. With 0 bases removed from V and 4 bases from J, the gap between germline ends came to 7 bases. The CDR3 contains 13 residues. This CDR3 reads CASSQSRRYEQYF. The CDR3 bases are TGTGCCAGCAGCCAATCGAGGCGGTACGAGCAGTACTTC.

This clonotype was found many times. This chain joins TRBV18 and TRBJ2-3; no firm D call. The length of the CDR3 is 13 residues. V dropped 6 bases and J dropped 4 bases, with 11 bases sitting between them. Germline V gene lookup returns CDR1 KGHSH and CDR2 LQKENI. The CDR3 sequence is CASSTLGPDTQYF. The CDR3 DNA sequence: TGTGCCAGCTCCACCCTAGGTCCAGATACGCAGTATTTT. Filled out from reference TRBV18 and TRBJ2-3, the complete variable domain reads NAGVMQNPRHLVRRRGQEARLRCSPMKGHSHVYWYRQLPEEGLKFMVYLQKENIIDESGMPKERFSAEFPKEGPSILRIQQVVRGDSAAYFCASSTLGPDTQYFGPGTRLTVL.

This clonotype was observed at least ten times. The chain carries TRBV7-2 and TRBJ2-7; 7 bases align to TRBD2. This CDR3 region has 16 residues. The V gene's germline CDR1 is SGHTA and CDR2 FQGNSA. V shed 0 bases and J 2 bases; nucleotides not matched to a gene: 7. The CDR3 bases are TGTGCCAGCAGCTTAGCGCCTAGCGGAATCCCCTACGAGCAGTACTTC. This translates into CASSLAPSGIPYEQYF.

This clonotype was counted many times. The V gene is TRBV10-3, the J gene TRBJ2-1, with D possibly being TRBD2 (5 bases). Germline V CDR1 and CDR2: ENHRY, SYGVKD. The CDR3 loop spans 14 amino acids. Trimming pared 10 bases from V and 2 bases from J, leaving 15 bases between. This chain's CDR3 is CATRNPGAYNEQFF. The DNA of the CDR3 is TGTGCCACCCGTAACCCCGGGGCCTACAATGAGCAGTTCTTC.

The chain employs TRBV6-5 and TRBJ2-7; 10 nucleotides line up with TRBD2. In germline, CDR1 is MNHEY, CDR2 SVGAGI. V dropped 2 bases and J dropped 6; count of bases not matched to a gene: 7. The CDR3 length is 15 residues. This CDR3 is CASSYGASGSGEQYF. The CDR3 nucleotides read TGTGCCAGCAGTTACGGGGCTAGCGGGAGTGGCGAGCAGTACTTC.

This clonotype was observed at least ten times. The chain carries TRBV12-3 or TRBV12-4 and TRBJ1-3; D uncertain. Trimming left V 3 bases short and J 0 bases short, with 12 bases between. This CDR3 contains 16 residues. CDR3 coding DNA: TGTGCCAGCAGTTTTGGAGGGTCCCACTCTGGAAACACCATATATTTT. Protein product: CASSFGGSHSGNTIYF.